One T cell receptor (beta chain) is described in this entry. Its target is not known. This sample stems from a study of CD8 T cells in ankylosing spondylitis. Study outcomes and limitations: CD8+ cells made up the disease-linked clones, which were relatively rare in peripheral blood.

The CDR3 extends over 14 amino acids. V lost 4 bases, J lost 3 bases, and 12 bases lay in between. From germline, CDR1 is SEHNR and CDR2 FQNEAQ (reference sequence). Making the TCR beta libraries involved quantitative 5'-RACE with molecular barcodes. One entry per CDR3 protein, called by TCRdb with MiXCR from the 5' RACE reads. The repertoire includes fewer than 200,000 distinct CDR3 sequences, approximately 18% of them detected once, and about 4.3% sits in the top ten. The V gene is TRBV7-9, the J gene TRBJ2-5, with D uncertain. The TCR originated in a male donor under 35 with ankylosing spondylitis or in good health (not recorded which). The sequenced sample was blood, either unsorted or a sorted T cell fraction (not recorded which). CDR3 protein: CASSSVLVEETQYF. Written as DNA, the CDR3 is TGTGCCAGCAGCTCCGTGTTAGTCGAAGAGACCCAGTACTTC.